The 31 T cell receptor beta chains below were found in one sample sequenced in a study of blood T cell repertoires in COVID-19. Sequencing used immunoSEQ multiplex PCR; TCRdb keeps in-frame clones, though not all of them. The sample carries about 99,000 clones, roughly 90% recorded once. Material: peripheral blood. These receptors were taken from a woman aged 55-69 years with acute or convalescent COVID-19.

The rearrangement links TRBV30 to TRBJ1-3; maybe TRBD1 (6 bases). Germline assignment: CDR1 GTSNPN and CDR2 SVGIG (reference sequence). Trimming stripped 1 base from V and 2 bases from J, with 9 bases between. The CDR3 contains 14 residues. This chain's CDR3 is CAWSAGQPGNTIYF. The CDR3 DNA sequence: TGTGCCTGGAGTGCGGGACAACCTGGAAACACCATATATTTT.

The chain has TRBV18 and TRBJ2-3, with 9 bases that match TRBD1. This CDR3 is built from 18 residues. V dropped 6 bases and J dropped 0; count of bases not matched to a gene: 13. The V gene's germline CDR1 is KGHSH and CDR2 LQKENI. The CDR3 region is CASSPRGGQGSSTDTQYF. CDR3 nucleotide sequence: TGTGCCAGCTCTCCCCGAGGGGGACAGGGAAGTAGCACAGATACGCAGTATTTT.

The sample holds a few counts of this clone. This chain joins TRBV9 and TRBJ2-1; 8 nucleotides match TRBD2. Trimming at V came to 6 bases and at J to 4 bases, leaving 9 bases not matched to a gene. The germline V gene encodes CDR1 SGDLS and CDR2 YYNGEE. This CDR3 has 15 amino acids. The DNA for the CDR3 is TGTGCCAGCAACCCGAGCGGGAGCACTTACAATGAGCAGTTCTTC. This codes for CASNPSGSTYNEQFF.

Points on this clone: Within the sample, other DNA sequences also encode this same CDR3. The J gene is TRBJ1-1, the V gene TRBV10-1; TRBD1 agrees at 7 bases. The CDR3 is made up of 13 amino acids. Germline V gene data show CDR1 as WNHNN and CDR2 as SYGVQD (reference sequence). After removal of 6 bases from V and 1 base from J, the junction contained 2 bases not matched to a gene. The CDR3 reads CASSRTGNTEAFF. In DNA, the CDR3 is TGCGCCAGCAGCCGGACAGGGAACACTGAAGCTTTCTTT.

The J gene is TRBJ1-2, the V gene TRBV11-2; D is possibly TRBD1 (6 bases). Germline lookup yields CDR1 SGHAT and CDR2 FQNNGV. The CDR3 totals 17 residues. The V end lost 5 bases, the J end lost 4 bases, and 23 bases lay between the germline ends. CDR3 in DNA: TGTGCCAGCAGCCACGGACAGCGTTCCGCCCTTATCTATGGCTACACCTTC. Translated: CASSHGQRSALIYGYTF.

The V gene is TRBV24-1, the J gene TRBJ2-1; possibly TRBD2 for D (9 bases). Germline V gives CDR1 KGHDR, CDR2 SFDVKD. V was clipped by 7 bases and J by 5 bases, with 32 bases between them. The CDR3 has 20 residues. This CDR3 is CATRPAPGQAILAGNNEQFF. DNA of the CDR3: TGTGCCACCAGACCCGCTCCGGGACAGGCTATACTAGCGGGTAACAATGAGCAGTTCTTC.

The chain has TRBV5-1 and TRBJ2-1; D is unclear. The CDR3 has 13 amino acids. Germline V gene sequence: CDR1 SGHRS, CDR2 YFSETQ. V was pared by 1 base and J by 6 bases, with 8 bases between. The CDR3 coding sequence is TGCGCCAGCAGCTTGTCCCTATCCAATGAGCAGTTCTTC. Its translation: CASSLSLSNEQFF.

This chain joins TRBV3-1 (or the pseudogene TRBV3-2) and TRBJ1-1; possible D gene TRBD1, 6 bases. The CDR3 contains 15 residues. With 1 base removed from V and 5 bases from J, the gap between germline ends came to 14 bases. CDR1 and CDR2 from the germline V gene are LGHDT and YNNKEL (reference sequence). CDR3 residues: CASSQGPGERTEAFF. Written as DNA, the CDR3 is TGTGCCAGCAGCCAAGGCCCAGGGGAGAGGACTGAAGCTTTCTTT.

The rearrangement links TRBV9 to TRBJ1-6, with 9 bases lining up with TRBD1. Germline V CDR1 and CDR2: SGDLS, YYNGEE. V lost 3 bases to trimming and J lost 9 bases; unmatched junction nucleotides: 4. This CDR3 region has 14 residues. The CDR3 loop is CASSDGDRASPLHF. In DNA, the CDR3 is TGTGCCAGCAGCGACGGGGACAGGGCTTCACCCCTCCACTTT.

The rearrangement uses TRBV7-6 and TRBJ1-2; D is ambiguous. The CDR3 runs 17 residues. V was clipped by 3 bases and J by 3 bases, with 20 bases between them. CDR1 is SGHVS and CDR2 is FNYEAQ in the germline V gene. The CDR3 DNA sequence: TGTGCCAGCAGCTTCGAGGGCTGGGTGCGGTTATACTATGGCTACACCTTC. Amino acid sequence: CASSFEGWVRLYYGYTF.

The genes are TRBV30 and TRBJ2-1; perhaps TRBD1 as D (5 bases). Germline assignment: CDR1 GTSNPN and CDR2 SVGIG (reference sequence). CDR3 length: 13 residues. Trimming stripped 5 bases from V and 0 bases from J, with 8 bases between. For the CDR3, the DNA is TGTGCCTGGGAAGGGGACTCCTACAATGAGCAGTTCTTC. Amino acid sequence: CAWEGDSYNEQFF.

In this sample, this clone turned up a few times. This rearrangement joins TRBV29-1 to TRBJ1-1; D perhaps matches TRBD1 (6 bases). Germline assignment: CDR1 SQVTM and CDR2 ANQGSEA. CDR3 length: 15 residues. V lost 5 bases, J lost 2 bases, and 18 bases lay in between. DNA of the CDR3: TGCAGCGTTCTCTCCGTGGGGGCGCGAAACACTGAAGCTTTCTTT. Translation gives CSVLSVGARNTEAFF.

J is TRBJ2-2 and V is TRBV18; no clear D gene. The CDR3 has 11 amino acids. Germline-derived CDR1 and CDR2 are KGHSH and LQKENI. Trimming shortened V by 3 bases and J by 8 bases, and 4 bases separated the two germline ends. CDR3 amino acids: CASSPSGELFF. The CDR3 DNA sequence: TGTGCCAGCTCACCTTCAGGGGAGCTGTTTTTT.

V gene TRBV5-5 combines with J gene TRBJ2-3; D unclear. Germline V lookup: CDR1 SGHKS, CDR2 YYEKEE (reference sequence). This CDR3 has 12 amino acids. Trimming pared 4 bases from V and 4 bases from J, leaving 7 bases between. The CDR3 is CASSNNPDTQYF. In DNA, the CDR3 is TGTGCCAGCAGCAACAACCCAGATACGCAGTATTTT. Full variable domain (outside the CDR3, taken from reference TRBV5-5 and TRBJ2-3): DAGVTQSPTHLIKTRGQQVTLRCSPISGHKSVSWYQQVLGQGPQFIFQYYEKEERGRGNFPDRFSARQFPNYSSELNVNALLLGDSALYLCASSNNPDTQYFGPGTRLTVL.

This chain uses TRBV18 with TRBJ1-2; 7 bases are a match to TRBD1. This CDR3 has 11 residues. J lost 9 bases, V lost 5 bases, and 3 bases had no gene match. Looked up from germline, CDR1 is KGHSH and CDR2 is LQKENI. Here the CDR3 DNA reads TGTGCCAGCTCAGACAGGGTTCGCTACACCTTC. It translates to CASSDRVRYTF.

V is TRBV11-2 and J is TRBJ2-1, with D maybe TRBD2 (5 bases). Between the trimmed V and J ends, which lost 1 base and 7 bases, there was a span of 8 bases. The germline gives CDR1 SGHAT, CDR2 FQNNGV. The length of the CDR3 is 13 residues. The CDR3 nucleotides read TGTGCCAGCAGCTTAGTAGCGAATAATGAGCAGTTCTTC. This gives the protein CASSLVANNEQFF.

The V call is TRBV5-4, the J call TRBJ1-2, with a tentative D call TRBD1 (6 bases). Germline V gene data show CDR1 as SGHNT and CDR2 as YYREEE (reference sequence). Trimming removed 7 bases at V and 2 bases at J, with 6 bases between. This CDR3 is 11 amino acids long. CDR3 loop: CASGTNYGYTF. The DNA for the CDR3 is TGTGCCAGCGGGACAAACTATGGCTACACCTTC.

The rearrangement joins TRBV6-5 to TRBJ1-6, with 8 bases that match TRBD1. The V segment lost 4 bases and the J segment 10 bases; nucleotides outside the gene matches: 6. The CDR3 extends over 14 amino acids. Looked up from germline, CDR1 is MNHEY and CDR2 is SVGAGI. CDR3 region: CASSSDRGGSPLHF. The CDR3 DNA reads TGTGCCAGCAGTTCAGACAGGGGTGGCTCACCCCTCCACTTT.

The chain links TRBV9 to TRBJ1-3; TRBD1 agrees at 7 bases. Germline V CDR1 and CDR2: SGDLS, YYNGEE. With V trimmed by 0 bases and J by 9 bases, 9 bases remained unmatched. This CDR3 contains 15 residues. CDR3 sequence: CASSVGTGASSTIYF. The CDR3 DNA sequence: TGTGCCAGCAGCGTAGGAACAGGGGCGAGTAGCACCATATATTTT.

The gene calls are TRBV28 and TRBJ1-5, with unresolved D. Germline-derived CDR1 and CDR2 are MDHEN and SYDVKM. V was clipped by 3 bases and J by 6 bases, with 3 bases between them. This CDR3 spans 11 amino acids. The chain's CDR3 is CASSFGQPQHF. CDR3 sequence (DNA): TGTGCCAGCAGTTTCGGTCAGCCCCAGCATTTT.

The V call is TRBV5-1, the J call TRBJ1-1; TRBD1 is a possible D gene (5 bases). This CDR3 region has 14 residues. With 1 base removed from V and 6 bases from J, the gap between germline ends came to 13 bases. Germline CDR1 SGHRS, CDR2 YFSETQ. CDR3 sequence (DNA): TGCGCCAGCAGCTTGACCGGGGGTAGCTCTGAAGCTTTCTTT. Encoded protein: CASSLTGGSSEAFF.

This chain joins TRBV29-1 and TRBJ1-2, with D perhaps TRBD1 (5 bases). Deletions cut 3 bases from V and 5 bases from J, with 10 bases between. Germline lookup yields CDR1 SQVTM and CDR2 ANQGSEA. The CDR3 loop spans 12 amino acids. CDR3 in DNA: TGCAGCGTTGAGGCAGGGAGGTATGGCTACACCTTC. Translation gives CSVEAGRYGYTF.

This clone occurred a few times. The chain recombines TRBV20-1 with TRBJ1-1; D remains unclear. Deletions cut 0 bases from V and 5 bases from J, with 4 bases between. In germline, CDR1 is DFQATT, CDR2 SNEGSKA (reference sequence). The CDR3 is 11 residues long. This chain's CDR3 is CSARDGTEAFF. DNA for the CDR3: TGCAGTGCTAGAGACGGGACTGAAGCTTTCTTT.

The rearrangement joins TRBV5-1 to TRBJ2-1; D possibly corresponds to TRBD1 (5 bases). The CDR3 is made up of 14 amino acids. Trimming took off 0 bases at V and 6 bases at J, with 10 bases between the two ends. Germline CDR1 SGHRS, CDR2 YFSETQ. The CDR3 protein is CASSLGWQGNEQFF. Written as DNA, the CDR3 is TGCGCCAGCAGCTTGGGGTGGCAGGGCAATGAGCAGTTCTTC.

The J gene is TRBJ1-6, the V gene TRBV12-5; maybe TRBD1 (5 bases). V was shortened by 0 bases and J by 5 bases, with 11 bases between the two germline ends. CDR3 length equals 16 residues. Germline lookup yields CDR1 LGHNT and CDR2 FRNRAP. The CDR3 reads CASGLVLGGDNSPLHF. CDR3 DNA: TGTGCTAGTGGTTTGGTACTGGGGGGGGATAATTCACCCCTCCACTTT.

V gene TRBV4-1 combines with J gene TRBJ1-4; D unclear. V was trimmed by 0 bases and J by 9 bases, leaving 5 bases between them. This CDR3 contains 12 residues. Germline lookup yields CDR1 MGHRA and CDR2 YSYEKL. The CDR3 reads CASSQDRKKLFF. In nucleotides, the CDR3 is TGCGCCAGCAGCCAAGATCGTAAAAAACTGTTTTTT.

This chain joins TRBV29-1 and TRBJ1-2, with TRBD1 matching 9 bases. The CDR3 is 13 amino acids. CDR1 and CDR2 from the germline V gene are SQVTM and ANQGSEA. The junction had 4 bases not matched to a gene; V was cut back by 4 bases and J by 4 bases. This chain's CDR3 is CSVVGQGFYGYTF. In DNA, the CDR3 is TGCAGCGTTGTGGGACAGGGTTTCTATGGCTACACCTTC.

The J gene is TRBJ1-4, the V gene TRBV24-1, with a tentative D call TRBD1 (6 bases). Germline lookup yields CDR1 KGHDR and CDR2 SFDVKD. V dropped 2 bases and J dropped 8 bases, with 17 bases sitting between them. The CDR3 is made up of 16 amino acids. The DNA of the CDR3 is TGTGCCACCAGTGATTATACAGGGACGGGACGCGAAAAACTGTTTTTT. Translation: CATSDYTGTGREKLFF.

This chain connects TRBV5-4 to TRBJ1-2; TRBD1 might be the D (5 bases). Germline V lookup: CDR1 SGHNT, CDR2 YYREEE (reference sequence). V was trimmed by 0 bases and J by 8 bases, leaving 11 bases between them. The CDR3 consists of 13 residues. The CDR3 region has the DNA TGTGCCAGCAGCTTGGCCGGGGGTTCCGGCTACACCTTC. Its protein product is CASSLAGGSGYTF.

CDR3 in DNA: TGTGCCAGCAGCTTGAGCCAGGGGGTTACTGGAAACACCATATATTTT. Residues: CASSLSQGVTGNTIYF. The chain links TRBV5-4 to TRBJ1-3, with 7 bases fitting TRBD1. Germline V CDR1 and CDR2: SGHNT, YYREEE (reference sequence). This CDR3 spans 16 amino acids. V lost 1 base to trimming and J lost 2 bases; unmatched junction nucleotides: 6.

This chain connects TRBV7-2 to TRBJ2-1, with 11 bases identical to TRBD2. Trimming at V came to 7 bases and at J to 5 bases, leaving 10 bases not matched to a gene. The V gene's germline CDR1 is SGHTA and CDR2 FQGNSA. The CDR3 contains 16 residues. CDR3 sequence: CASMRVSGRGDNEQFF. The CDR3 DNA reads as TGTGCCAGCATGAGGGTTAGCGGGAGGGGGGACAATGAGCAGTTCTTC.